Below are 3 T cell receptor beta chains sequenced from a single sample in a study of T cell responses to AZD1222 COVID-19 vaccine. Only in-frame clones appear in the TCRdb table, and some are missing; sequencing was by immunoSEQ multiplex PCR. The data hold around 78,000 clones, with about 90% observed a single time. Sequencing used peripheral blood, obtained on day 0 of MenACWY control vaccination. Source of these receptors: an adult in good health.

The chain joins TRBV6-5 to TRBJ1-4; 9 bases are a match to TRBD1. Looked up from germline, CDR1 is MNHEY and CDR2 is SVGAGI. Unmatched junction bases numbered 7, after V lost 4 bases and J lost 7 bases. The CDR3 extends over 15 amino acids. CDR3 region: CASSSVGTGPEKLFF. As DNA, the CDR3 is TGTGCCAGCAGTTCTGTAGGGACAGGGCCTGAAAAACTGTTTTTT.

This rearrangement joins TRBV30 to TRBJ1-1; possibly TRBD1 for D (6 bases). The germline CDR1 and CDR2 sequences are GTSNPN and SVGIG (reference sequence). V was trimmed by 7 bases and J by 0 bases, leaving 9 bases between them. The CDR3 is made up of 12 amino acids. For the CDR3, the DNA is TGTGCCTCGGGGACACTGAACACTGAAGCTTTCTTT. Translation gives CASGTLNTEAFF.

The rearrangement joins TRBV28 to TRBJ1-6; tentative D call: TRBD1 (5 bases). Germline loops: CDR1 MDHEN, CDR2 SYDVKM. There are 12 residues in the CDR3. Trimming took off 7 bases at V and 12 bases at J, with 13 bases between the two ends. The CDR3 DNA reads TGTGCCAGCACCCCGCCGAGGGGACCCCTCCACTTT. Translating it yields CASTPPRGPLHF.